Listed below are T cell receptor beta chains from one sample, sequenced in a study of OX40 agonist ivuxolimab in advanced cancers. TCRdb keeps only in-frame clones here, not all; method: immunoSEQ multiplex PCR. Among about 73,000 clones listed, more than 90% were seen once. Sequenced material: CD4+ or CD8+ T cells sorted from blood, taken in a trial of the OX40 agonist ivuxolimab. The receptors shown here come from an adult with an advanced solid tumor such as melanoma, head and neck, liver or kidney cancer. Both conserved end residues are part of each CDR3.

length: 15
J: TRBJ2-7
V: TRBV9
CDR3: CASSGDRVETGEQYF

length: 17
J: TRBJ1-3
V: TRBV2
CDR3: CASSEDFWGREGNTIYF

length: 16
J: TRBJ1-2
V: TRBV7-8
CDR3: CASSTLDRAANYGYTF

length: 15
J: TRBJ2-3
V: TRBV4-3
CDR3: CASSQDRGEGDTQYF

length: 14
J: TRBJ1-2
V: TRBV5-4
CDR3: CASSLSGGHYGYTF

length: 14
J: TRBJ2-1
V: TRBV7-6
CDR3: CASSYRDGYNEQFF

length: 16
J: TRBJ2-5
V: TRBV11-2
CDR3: CASSLTYRGQGETQYF

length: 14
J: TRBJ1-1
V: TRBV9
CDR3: CASEREVGSTEAFF

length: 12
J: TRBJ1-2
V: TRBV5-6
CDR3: CASRGAPYGYTF

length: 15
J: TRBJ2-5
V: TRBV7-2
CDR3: CASSSRDRIQETQYF

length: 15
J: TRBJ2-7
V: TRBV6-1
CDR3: CASSLTAGGHYEQYF

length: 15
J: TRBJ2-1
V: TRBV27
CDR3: CASSLFTGGYNEQFF

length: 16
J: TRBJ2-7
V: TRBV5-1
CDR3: CASSLGPDRETYEQYF

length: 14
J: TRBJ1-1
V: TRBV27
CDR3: CASSLTSQTTEAFF

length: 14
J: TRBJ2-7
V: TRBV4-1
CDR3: CASSQGSSTYEQYF

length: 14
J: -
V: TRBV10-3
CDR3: CAISDGASSYEQYF

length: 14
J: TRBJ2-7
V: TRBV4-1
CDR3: CASSQVGGTYEQYF

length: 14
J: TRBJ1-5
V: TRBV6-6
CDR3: CASSIQGEVQPQHF

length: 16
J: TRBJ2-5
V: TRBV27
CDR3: CASSLIRTGGQETQYF

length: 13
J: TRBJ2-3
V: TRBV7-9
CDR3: CASSPPLTDTQYF

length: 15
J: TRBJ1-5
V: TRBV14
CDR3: CASSLEQGSNQPQHF

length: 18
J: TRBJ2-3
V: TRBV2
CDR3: CASSVTGTGAPGWDTQYF

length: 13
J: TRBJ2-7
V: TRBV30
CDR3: CAWSRGTAYEQYF

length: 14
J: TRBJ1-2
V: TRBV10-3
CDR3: CAIMAGTVNYGYTF